Described below is a single T cell receptor beta chain sequence and its context. CDR1 SGHTA and CDR2 FQGNSA come from the germline V gene. This CDR3 region has 13 residues. Trimming pared 7 bases from V and 7 bases from J, leaving 13 bases between. This specimen comes from a study of blood T cell repertoires in COVID-19. Study overall: COVID-19 samples collected from the United States, Italy and Spain covered acute and convalescent phases. PBMCs, B-cell-depleted T cells, or T cells were the source of the cDNA or gDNA that made up the material.

Profiled with immunoSEQ multiplex PCR; TCRdb holds only in-frame clones, not every one. The repertoire holds approximately 82,000 clones, more than 85% seen once, with around 14% in the top ten. This chain links TRBV7-2 with TRBJ2-2; D is possibly TRBD2 (6 bases). Source material: peripheral blood. This sequence was found in a man aged 65-85 years with active or convalescent COVID-19. In DNA, the CDR3 is TGTGCCAGCAATAGGCGGGGCGACGGGGAGCTGTTTTTT. It encodes CASNRRGDGELFF.